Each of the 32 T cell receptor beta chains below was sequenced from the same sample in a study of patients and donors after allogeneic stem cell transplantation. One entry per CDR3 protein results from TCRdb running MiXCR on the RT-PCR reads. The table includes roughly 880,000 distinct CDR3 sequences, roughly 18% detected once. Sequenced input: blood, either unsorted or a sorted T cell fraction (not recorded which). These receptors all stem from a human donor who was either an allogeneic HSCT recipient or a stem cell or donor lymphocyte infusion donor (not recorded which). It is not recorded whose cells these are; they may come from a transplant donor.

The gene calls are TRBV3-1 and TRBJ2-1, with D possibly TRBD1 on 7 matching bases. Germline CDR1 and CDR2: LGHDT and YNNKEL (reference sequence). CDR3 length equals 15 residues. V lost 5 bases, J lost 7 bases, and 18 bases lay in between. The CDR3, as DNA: TGTGCCAGCAGCGAGGCAGGGGGGTTTTGGAATGAGCAGTTCTTC. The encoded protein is CASSEAGGFWNEQFF.

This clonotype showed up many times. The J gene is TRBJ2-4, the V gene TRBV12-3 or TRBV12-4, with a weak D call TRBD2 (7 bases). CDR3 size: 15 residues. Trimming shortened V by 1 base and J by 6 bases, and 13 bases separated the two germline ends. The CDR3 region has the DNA TGTGCCAGCAGTTTAGAACAGGGAGGGGGAAACATTCAGTACTTC. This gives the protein CASSLEQGGGNIQYF.

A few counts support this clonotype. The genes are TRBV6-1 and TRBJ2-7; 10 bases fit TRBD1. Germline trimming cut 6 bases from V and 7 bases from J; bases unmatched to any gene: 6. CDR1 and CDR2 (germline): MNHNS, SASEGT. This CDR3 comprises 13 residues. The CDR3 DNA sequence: TGTGCCAGCAGAAGACAGGGGGCGCCTGAGCAGTACTTC. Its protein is CASRRQGAPEQYF.

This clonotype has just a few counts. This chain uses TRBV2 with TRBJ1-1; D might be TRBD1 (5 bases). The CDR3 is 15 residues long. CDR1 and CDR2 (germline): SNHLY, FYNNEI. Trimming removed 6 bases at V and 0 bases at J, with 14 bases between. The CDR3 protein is CASRERDGMNTEAFF. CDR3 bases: TGTGCCAGCAGAGAGAGGGACGGGATGAACACTGAAGCTTTCTTT.

CDR3 DNA: TGCGCCAGCAGCCAAGCCATGTATGAAAAACTGTTTTTT. It encodes CASSQAMYEKLFF. The V and J genes are TRBV4-1 and TRBJ1-4; D call uncertain. CDR1 is MGHRA, CDR2 YSYEKL, per germline. This CDR3 is built from 13 residues. Trimming removed 1 base from V and 6 bases from J, with 6 bases in between.

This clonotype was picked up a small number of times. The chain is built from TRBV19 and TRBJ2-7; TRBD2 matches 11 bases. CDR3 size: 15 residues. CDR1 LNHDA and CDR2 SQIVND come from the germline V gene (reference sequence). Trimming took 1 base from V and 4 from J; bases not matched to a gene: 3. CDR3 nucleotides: TGTGCCAGTAGTATAGTGGGGACTAGCGGATACGAGCAGTACTTC. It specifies CASSIVGTSGYEQYF.

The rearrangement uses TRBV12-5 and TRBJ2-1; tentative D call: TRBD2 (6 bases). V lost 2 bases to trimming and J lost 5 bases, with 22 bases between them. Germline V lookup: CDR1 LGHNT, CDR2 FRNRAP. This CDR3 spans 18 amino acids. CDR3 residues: CASGLPQPRLGRDNEQFF. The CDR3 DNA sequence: TGTGCTAGTGGTTTGCCTCAACCAAGACTAGGTCGGGACAATGAGCAGTTCTTC.

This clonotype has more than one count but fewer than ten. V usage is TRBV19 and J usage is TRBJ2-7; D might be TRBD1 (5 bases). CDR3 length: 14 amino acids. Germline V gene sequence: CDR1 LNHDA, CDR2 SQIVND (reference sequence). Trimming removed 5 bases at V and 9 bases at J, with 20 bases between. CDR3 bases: TGTGCCAGTAGTCCTGGGGCCGGAACCGTCGGGCAGTACTTC. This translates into CASSPGAGTVGQYF. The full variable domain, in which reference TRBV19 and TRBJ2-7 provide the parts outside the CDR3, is DGGITQSPKYLFRKEGQNVTLSCEQNLNHDAMYWYRQDPGQGLRLIYYSQIVNDFQKGDIAEGYSVSREKKESFPLTVTSAQKNPTAFYLCASSPGAGTVGQYFGPGTRLTVT.

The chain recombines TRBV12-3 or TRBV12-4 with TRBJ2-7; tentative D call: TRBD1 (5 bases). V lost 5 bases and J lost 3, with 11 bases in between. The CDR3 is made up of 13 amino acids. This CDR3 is CASSHRSGYEQYF. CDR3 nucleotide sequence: TGTGCCAGCAGTCACAGGTCGGGCTACGAGCAGTACTTC.

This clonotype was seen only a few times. CDR3 region: CASSALTGSSYNEQFF. The CDR3 nucleotides read TGTGCCAGTAGTGCCCTAACAGGGAGCTCCTACAATGAGCAGTTCTTC. The rearrangement uses TRBV19 and TRBJ2-1; TRBD1 might be the D (6 bases). Trimming pared 5 bases from V and 0 bases from J, leaving 14 bases between. Germline V gene lookup returns CDR1 LNHDA and CDR2 SQIVND (reference sequence). This CDR3 contains 16 residues.

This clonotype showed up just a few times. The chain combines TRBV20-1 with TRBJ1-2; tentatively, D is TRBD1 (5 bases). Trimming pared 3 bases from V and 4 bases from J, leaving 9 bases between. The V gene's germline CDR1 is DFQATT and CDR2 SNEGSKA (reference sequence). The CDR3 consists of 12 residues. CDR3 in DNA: TGCAGTGCTAGGGGGCCCGGCTATGGCTACACCTTC. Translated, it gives CSARGPGYGYTF.

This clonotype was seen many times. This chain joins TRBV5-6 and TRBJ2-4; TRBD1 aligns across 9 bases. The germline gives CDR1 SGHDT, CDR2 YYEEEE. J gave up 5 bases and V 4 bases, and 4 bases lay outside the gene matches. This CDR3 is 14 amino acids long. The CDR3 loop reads CASSITGGENIQYF. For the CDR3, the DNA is TGTGCCAGCAGCATTACAGGGGGCGAAAACATTCAGTACTTC.

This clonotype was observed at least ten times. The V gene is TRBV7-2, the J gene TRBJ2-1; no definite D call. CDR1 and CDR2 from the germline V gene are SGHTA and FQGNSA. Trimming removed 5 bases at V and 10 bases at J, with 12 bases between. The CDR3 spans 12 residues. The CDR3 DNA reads TGTGCCAGCAGCCTATTAATAAGGGAGCAGTTCTTC. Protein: CASSLLIREQFF.

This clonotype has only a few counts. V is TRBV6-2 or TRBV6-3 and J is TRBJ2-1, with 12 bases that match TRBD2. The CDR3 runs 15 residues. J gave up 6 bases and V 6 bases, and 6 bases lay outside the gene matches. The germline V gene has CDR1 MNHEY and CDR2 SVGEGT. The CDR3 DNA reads TGTGCCAGCAGGCTACTAGCGGGGGGTCCCAATGAGCAGTTCTTC. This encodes CASRLLAGGPNEQFF.

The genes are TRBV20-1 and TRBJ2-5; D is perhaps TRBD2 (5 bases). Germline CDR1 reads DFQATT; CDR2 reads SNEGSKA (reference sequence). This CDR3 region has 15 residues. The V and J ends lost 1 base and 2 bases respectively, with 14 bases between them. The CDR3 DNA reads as TGCAGTGCTAGAGCGGAGGCAGGCGGACAAGAGACCCAGTACTTC. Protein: CSARAEAGGQETQYF.

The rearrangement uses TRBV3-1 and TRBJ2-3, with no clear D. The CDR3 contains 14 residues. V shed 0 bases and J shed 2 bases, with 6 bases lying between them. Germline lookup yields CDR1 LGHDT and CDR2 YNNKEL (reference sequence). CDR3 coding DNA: TGTGCCAGCAGCCAAGATCTCCCCACAGATACGCAGTATTTT. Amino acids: CASSQDLPTDTQYF.

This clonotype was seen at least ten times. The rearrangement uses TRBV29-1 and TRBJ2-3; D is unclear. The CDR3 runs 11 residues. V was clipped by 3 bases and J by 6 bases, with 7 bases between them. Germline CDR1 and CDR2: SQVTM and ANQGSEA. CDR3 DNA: TGCAGCGTTGAGCCCAAGGATACGCAGTATTTT. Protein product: CSVEPKDTQYF.

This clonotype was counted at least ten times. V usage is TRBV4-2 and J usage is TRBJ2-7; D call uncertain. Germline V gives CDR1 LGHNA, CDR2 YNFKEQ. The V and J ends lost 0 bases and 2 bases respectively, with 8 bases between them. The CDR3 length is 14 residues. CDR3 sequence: CASSQDLGPYEQYF. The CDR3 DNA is TGTGCCAGCAGCCAAGATTTAGGGCCCTACGAGCAGTACTTC.

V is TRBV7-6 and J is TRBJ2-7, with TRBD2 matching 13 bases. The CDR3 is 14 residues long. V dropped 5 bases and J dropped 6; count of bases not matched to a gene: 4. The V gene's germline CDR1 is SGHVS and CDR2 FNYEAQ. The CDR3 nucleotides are TGTGCCAGCAGCACTAGCGGGGGGGCCCTCGAGCAGTACTTC. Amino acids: CASSTSGGALEQYF.

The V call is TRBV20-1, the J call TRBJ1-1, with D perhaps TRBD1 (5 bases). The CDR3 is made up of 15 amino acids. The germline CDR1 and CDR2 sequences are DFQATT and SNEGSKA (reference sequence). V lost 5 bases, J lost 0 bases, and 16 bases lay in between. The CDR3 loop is CSAVGREGVNTEAFF. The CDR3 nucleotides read TGCAGTGCTGTAGGCAGGGAAGGGGTGAACACTGAAGCTTTCTTT.

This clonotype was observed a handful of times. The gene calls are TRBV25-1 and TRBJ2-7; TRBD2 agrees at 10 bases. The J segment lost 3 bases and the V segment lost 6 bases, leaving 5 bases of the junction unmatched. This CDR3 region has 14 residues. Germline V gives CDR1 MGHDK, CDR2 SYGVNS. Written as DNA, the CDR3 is TGTGCCAGCAGCCTAGCGGGGGTCAACTACGAGCAGTACTTC. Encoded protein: CASSLAGVNYEQYF.

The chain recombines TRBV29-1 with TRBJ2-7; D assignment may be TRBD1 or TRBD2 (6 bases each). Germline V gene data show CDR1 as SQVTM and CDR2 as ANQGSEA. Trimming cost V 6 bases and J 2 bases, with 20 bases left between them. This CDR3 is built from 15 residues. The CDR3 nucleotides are TGCAGCGTCGGGGGTAACAGGGCTGTGCCCTACGAGCAGTACTTC. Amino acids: CSVGGNRAVPYEQYF.

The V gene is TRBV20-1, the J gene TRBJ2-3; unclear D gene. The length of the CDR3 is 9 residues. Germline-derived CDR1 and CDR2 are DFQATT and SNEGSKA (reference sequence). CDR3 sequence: CRDTDTQYF. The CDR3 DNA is TGCAGGGATACAGATACGCAGTATTTT.

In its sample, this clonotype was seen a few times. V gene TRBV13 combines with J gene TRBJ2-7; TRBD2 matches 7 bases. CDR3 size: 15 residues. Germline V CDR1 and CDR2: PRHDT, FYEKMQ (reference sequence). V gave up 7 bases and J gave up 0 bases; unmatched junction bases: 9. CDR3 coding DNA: TGTGCCAGCATCCCAGCGGGATGGACCTCCTACGAGCAGTACTTC. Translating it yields CASIPAGWTSYEQYF.

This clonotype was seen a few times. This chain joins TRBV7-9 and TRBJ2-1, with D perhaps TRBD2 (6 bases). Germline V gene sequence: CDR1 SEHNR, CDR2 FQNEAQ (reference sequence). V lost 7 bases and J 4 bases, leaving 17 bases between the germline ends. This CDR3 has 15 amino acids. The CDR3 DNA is TGTGCCAGCAATCTAGAGGCTAGCGCATACAATGAGCAGTTCTTC. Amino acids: CASNLEASAYNEQFF.

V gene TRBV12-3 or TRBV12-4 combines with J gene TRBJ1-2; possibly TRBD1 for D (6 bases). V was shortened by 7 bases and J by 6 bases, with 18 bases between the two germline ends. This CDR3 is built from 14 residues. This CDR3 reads CASTLQTGGNGYTF. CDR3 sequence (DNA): TGTGCCAGCACCCTCCAGACAGGCGGGAATGGCTACACCTTC.

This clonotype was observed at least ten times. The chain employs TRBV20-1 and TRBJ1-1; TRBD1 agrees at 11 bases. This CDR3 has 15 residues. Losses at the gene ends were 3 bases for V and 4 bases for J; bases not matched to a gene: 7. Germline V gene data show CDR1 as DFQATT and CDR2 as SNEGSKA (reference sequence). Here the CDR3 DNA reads TGCAGTGCTAGGGATGGGACAGGGGGGGGCACTGAAGCTTTCTTT. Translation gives CSARDGTGGGTEAFF.

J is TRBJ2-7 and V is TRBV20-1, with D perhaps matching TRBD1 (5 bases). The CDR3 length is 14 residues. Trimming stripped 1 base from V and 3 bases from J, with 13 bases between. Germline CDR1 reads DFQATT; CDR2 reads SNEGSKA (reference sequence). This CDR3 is CSARAQGHHYEQYF. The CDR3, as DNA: TGCAGTGCTAGAGCCCAAGGACACCACTACGAGCAGTACTTC.

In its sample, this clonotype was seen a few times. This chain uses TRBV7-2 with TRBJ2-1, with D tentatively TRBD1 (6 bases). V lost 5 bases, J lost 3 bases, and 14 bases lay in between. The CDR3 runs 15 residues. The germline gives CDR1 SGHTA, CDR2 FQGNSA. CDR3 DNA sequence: TGTGCCAGCAGCGCTCGGGACACCATCTACAATGAGCAGTTCTTC. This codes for CASSARDTIYNEQFF.

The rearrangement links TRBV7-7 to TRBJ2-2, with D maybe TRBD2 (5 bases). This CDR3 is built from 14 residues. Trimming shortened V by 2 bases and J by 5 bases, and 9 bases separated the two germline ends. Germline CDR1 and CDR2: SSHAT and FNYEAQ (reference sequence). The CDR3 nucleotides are TGTGCCAGCAGCTTATATGAGGGTACCGGGGAGCTGTTTTTT. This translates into CASSLYEGTGELFF.

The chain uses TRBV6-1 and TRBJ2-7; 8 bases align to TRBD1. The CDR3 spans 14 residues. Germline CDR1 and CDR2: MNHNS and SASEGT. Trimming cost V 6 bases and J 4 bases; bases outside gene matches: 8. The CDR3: CASRGDRTTYEQYF. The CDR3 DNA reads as TGTGCCAGCAGGGGGGACAGGACTACGTACGAGCAGTACTTC.

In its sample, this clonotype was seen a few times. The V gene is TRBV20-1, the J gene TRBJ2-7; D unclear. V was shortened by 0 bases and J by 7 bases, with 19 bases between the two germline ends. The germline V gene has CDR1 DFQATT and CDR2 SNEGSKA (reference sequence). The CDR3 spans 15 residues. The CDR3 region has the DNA TGCAGTGCTAGAGATCGTGTGGGCTCCCCCTGGGAGCAGTACTTC. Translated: CSARDRVGSPWEQYF.